These T cell receptor beta chains were read from a single sample in a study of sequential checkpoint blockade in melanoma. This table comes from immunoSEQ multiplex PCR, and its TCRdb copy is limited to in-frame clones, with some not included. The repertoire holds about 9,600 clones, with around 24% as singletons. Sequences were derived from tumor tissue (inferred from file names), sampled from a patient given nivolumab and ipilimumab in sequence. The receptors here all came from a human donor with melanoma. The CDR3 runs from the conserved cysteine through the conserved F or W. Fields, in order: J gene, D gene, clone size, V gene, CDR3 length, CDR3 DNA, CDR3 protein. The D gene is left open where the match is weak. Clone size is stated in some rows and not others, as once, few, many or a class when expanded.

>TRBJ2-5|NA|few|TRBV11-3|16
TGTGCCAGCAGCTTACCGGGCCGGGGTGGGGGAGAGACCCAGTACTTC
CASSLPGRGGGETQYF
>TRBJ2-2|NA|NA|TRBV19|15
TGTGCCAGTAGGGGGGGCCTAGCGAACACCGGGGAGCTGTTTTTT
CASRGGLANTGELFF
>TRBJ2-2|TRBD2|NA|TRBV28|16
TGTGCCAGCAGTTTAGGCGGGGGGACTTCGACCGGGGAGCTGTTTTTT
CASSLGGGTSTGELFF
>TRBJ1-2|TRBD1|few|TRBV9|17
TGTGCCAGCAGCGGCCGGGACAGGTTGGGTAGGGACTATGGCTACACCTTC
CASSGRDRLGRDYGYTF
>TRBJ2-7|NA|NA|TRBV12-5|13
TGTGCTACCGTTGAGGGGGAGCCCTACGAGCAGTACTTC
CATVEGEPYEQYF
>TRBJ1-1|NA|NA|TRBV11-3|15
TGTGCTAGCAGCCCCTTAGACAGAATTAACACTGAAGCTTTCTTT
CASSPLDRINTEAFF
>TRBJ2-1|TRBD2|NA|TRBV6-8|15
TGTGCCATCAGTCCCGGACTAGCGGGAGTAAATGAGCAGTTCTTC
CAISPGLAGVNEQFF
>TRBJ2-5|TRBD1|many|TRBV11-3|15
TGTGCCAGCAGGTCGACCGCGGACAGGAGGGAGACCCAGTACTTC
CASRSTADRRETQYF
>TRBJ2-5|NA|NA|TRBV18|15
TGTGCCAGCTCACTTGGAGGGGGAGCTCAAGAGACCCAGTACTTC
CASSLGGGAQETQYF
>TRBJ1-4|TRBD1|NA|TRBV28|14
TGTGCCAGCAGTTCAGGGGGCTATGATGAAAAACTGTTTTTT
CASSSGGYDEKLFF
>TRBJ1-3|NA|many|TRBV11-3|16
TGTGCCAGCAGCTTACGTCCAGGGCGGGTCGGAAACACCATATATTTT
CASSLRPGRVGNTIYF
>TRBJ2-5|TRBD1|few|TRBV7-6|15
TGTGCTAGCAGCTCGGGGGGACAGGGGATTGGAGCCCAGTACTTC
CASSSGGQGIGAQYF
>TRBJ1-1|NA|NA|TRBV19|13
TGTGCCAGTAGTACCCAGGGGCACACTGAAGCTTTCTTT
CASSTQGHTEAFF
>TRBJ2-2|NA|NA|TRBV5-1|14
TGCGCCAGCAGCTTGGGGGGTTTCACCGGGGAGCTGTTTTTT
CASSLGGFTGELFF
>TRBJ1-4|NA|NA|TRBV5-1|16
TGCGCCAGCAGCCCCTCGGGGGCGGGAACTAATGAAAAACTGTTTTTT
CASSPSGAGTNEKLFF
>TRBJ1-1|TRBD1|NA|TRBV18|16
TGTGCCAGCTCCCTTCGACAGGGCAATTTGAACACTGAAGCTTTCTTT
CASSLRQGNLNTEAFF
>TRBJ2-5|NA|NA|TRBV15|14
TGTGCCACCAGCAGAGGTCACTCCTCGGCGACCCAGTACTTC
CATSRGHSSATQYF
>TRBJ1-6|TRBD1|NA|TRBV5-1|15
TGCGCCAGCAGCTTGGCAGGGACAGGGGTTTCACCCCTCCACTTT
CASSLAGTGVSPLHF
>TRBJ2-7|NA|NA|TRBV18|15
TGTGCCAGCTCACCGGATAACAGGGGGGGCTACGAGCAGTACTTC
CASSPDNRGGYEQYF
>TRBJ2-7|TRBD1|few|TRBV7-6|16
TGTGCCAGCAGCGACGACCCAGGACAGGGATCCTACGAGCAGTACTTC
CASSDDPGQGSYEQYF
>TRBJ2-2|NA|few|TRBV11-3|14
TGTGCCAGCAGCCCTGTTAGGGACACCGGGGAGCTGTTTTTT
CASSPVRDTGELFF
>TRBJ1-1|TRBD1|few|TRBV30|14
TGTGCCTGGAGAACGGGACAGGGGTCAGGGGGAGCTTTCTTT
CAWRTGQGSGGAFF
>TRBJ1-2|TRBD1|NA|TRBV5-1|14
TGCGCCAGCAGATTTGACTCCGGGACAGCTGGCTACACCTTC
CASRFDSGTAGYTF
>TRBJ2-7|NA|few|TRBV11-3|14
TGTGCCAGCAGCCCCCAGGACTTGCCCTACGAGCAGTACTTC
CASSPQDLPYEQYF
>TRBJ2-2|NA|many|TRBV6-8|14
TGTGCCAGCAGTTACGACAGGTGGGGGGGGGAGCTGTTTTTT
CASSYDRWGGELFF
>TRBJ2-7|NA|few|TRBV6-8|13
TGTGCCAGCAGTTGGGGCCAGCGTAGCGAGCAGTACTTC
CASSWGQRSEQYF
>TRBJ1-3|NA|NA|TRBV9|12
TGTGCCAGCAAGGGTGATGGAAACACCATATATTTT
CASKGDGNTIYF
>TRBJ2-5|NA|few|TRBV4-1|15
TGCGCCAGCAGCCAAGAATCACCTCCCGAAGGGACCCAGTACTTC
CASSQESPPEGTQYF
>TRBJ1-3|NA|NA|TRBV5-1|15
TGCGCCAGCAGCCCAGGGGAATGGGCCGGAAACACCATATATTTT
CASSPGEWAGNTIYF
>TRBJ1-2|TRBD1|few|TRBV10-3|16
TGTGCCATCAGTGAGTTACTGACAGGGACCAACTATGGCTACACCTTC
CAISELLTGTNYGYTF
>TRBJ2-7|NA|few|TRBV6-8|17
TGTGCCAGCAGTTCCCCCGAGACTTGGACCGACTCCTACGAGCAGTACTTC
CASSSPETWTDSYEQYF
>TRBJ2-3|NA|NA|TRBV5-1|14
TGCGCCAGCAGCCTTATGGCTGGCACAGATACGCAGTATTTT
CASSLMAGTDTQYF
>TRBJ1-1|NA|few|TRBV9|13
TGTGCCAGCAGCGTAGGGCCAGACACTGAAGCTTTCTTT
CASSVGPDTEAFF
>TRBJ2-7|NA|NA|TRBV5-1|16
TGCGCCAGCAGCTTGGCTATAGGTAGTTCGGCCTACGAGCAGTACTTC
CASSLAIGSSAYEQYF
>TRBJ2-5|NA|NA|TRBV18|12
TGTGCCAGCTCGCTCGTAGGGGAGACCCAGTACTTC
CASSLVGETQYF
>TRBJ2-7|TRBD1|few|TRBV4-1|17
TGCGCCAGCAGCCCCCCCGGGACAGGGGTCTCGGTCTACGAGCAGTACTTC
CASSPPGTGVSVYEQYF
>TRBJ2-1|TRBD2|NA|TRBV6-8|14
TGTGCCAGCAGTGCTTTAGCGGGGGCGCTTGGGCAGTTCTTC
CASSALAGALGQFF
>TRBJ1-1|TRBD1|NA|TRBV6-8|15
TGTGCCAGCAGTGTGGGACAGGCCCCCAACACTGAAGCTTTCTTT
CASSVGQAPNTEAFF
>TRBJ2-7|NA|few|TRBV28|13
TGTGCCAGCAGTTTTTACAACTCCTACGAGCAGTACTTC
CASSFYNSYEQYF
>TRBJ2-3|TRBD2|NA|TRBV14|16
TGTGCCAGCAGCCAAGAGGGACTATACTACACAGATACGCAGTATTTT
CASSQEGLYYTDTQYF
>TRBJ2-7|TRBD1|many|TRBV6-8|15
TGTGCCAGCAGTTACTCCCTACAGGGGAGCTACGAGCAGTACTTC
CASSYSLQGSYEQYF
>TRBJ2-4|TRBD1|once|TRBV14|16
TGTGCCAGCAGCCAACCTGGGCAGGGGGCGGGGAACATTCAGTACTTC
CASSQPGQGAGNIQYF
>TRBJ2-7|TRBD2|NA|TRBV5-1|17
TGCGCCAGCAGCTTGGCCGGGACTAGCGATTTCGACTACGAGCAGTACTTC
CASSLAGTSDFDYEQYF
>TRBJ1-2|NA|NA|TRBV19|15
TGTGCCAGTAGTACCCCCTCAGGCGGAACCTATGGCTACACCTTC
CASSTPSGGTYGYTF